This TCR beta chain is from a study of shared clonotypes between healthy human individuals. The CDR3 totals 16 residues. The V end was cut by 3 bases, the J end by 4 bases, with 15 bases between. Germline values: CDR1 MDHEN, CDR2 SYDVKM. The table came from immunoSEQ multiplex PCR; TCRdb's copy has only in-frame clones and leaves some out. The repertoire holds roughly 2.1 million clones, with more than 85% as singletons. Positive CCR7 selection of CD45RO-negative cells yielded the naive CD8 cells, and terminally differentiated effector memory CD45RA+ cells were excluded. The J gene is TRBJ2-2, the V gene TRBV28, with D uncertain. This sequence was found in a man aged 18 to 30 in good health. Some clones in this sample may be carry-over from other donors' samples. The sequencing input was naive CD8+ T cells from PBMCs. The CDR3 region has the DNA TGTGCCAGCAGTTTGCTCTTGGACCTGGGCACCGGGGAGCTGTTTTTT. It translates to CASSLLLDLGTGELFF.